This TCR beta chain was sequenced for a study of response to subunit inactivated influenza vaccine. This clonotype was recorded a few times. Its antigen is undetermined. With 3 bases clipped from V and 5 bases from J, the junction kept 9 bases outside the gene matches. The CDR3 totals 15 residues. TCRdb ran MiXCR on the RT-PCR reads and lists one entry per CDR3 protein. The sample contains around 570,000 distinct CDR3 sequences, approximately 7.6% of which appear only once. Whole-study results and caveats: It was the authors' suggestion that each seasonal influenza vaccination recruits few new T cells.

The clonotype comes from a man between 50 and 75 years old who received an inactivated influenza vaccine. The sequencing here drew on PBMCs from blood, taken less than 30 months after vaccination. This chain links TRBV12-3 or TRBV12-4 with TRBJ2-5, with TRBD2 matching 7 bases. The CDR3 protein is CASSLWRGGRETQYF. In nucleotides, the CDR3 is TGTGCCAGCAGTTTGTGGCGGGGAGGGCGTGAGACCCAGTACTTC.